This TCR beta chain was captured in a study of cytomegalovirus exposure and HLA in healthy donors. V lost 4 bases and J lost 2; bases outside the gene matches: 4. Germline V gene sequence: CDR1 MGHRA, CDR2 YSYEKL. This CDR3 contains 16 residues. PCR employed 60 Vbeta and 13 Jbeta primers. Per the original data handling: About 11 million of 80 million or so unique TCR beta chains were shared, per a later count. The data were produced by immunoSEQ multiplex PCR, yet TCRdb's version contains in-frame clones alone and is incomplete. D and trimming were read from the DNA, whereas the V and J calls and clone size are those reported in that table. The table has some 190,000 clones, roughly 74% seen once.

This chain joins TRBV4-1 and TRBJ1-4; 10 bases match TRBD1. The clonotype comes from a woman aged 30 to 39 in good health and CMV-seropositive. The sample was PBMCs. CDR3 in DNA: TGCGCCAGCAGCCGCGGACAGGGGGACACTAATGAAAAACTGTTTTTT. Amino acids: CASSRGQGDTNEKLFF.